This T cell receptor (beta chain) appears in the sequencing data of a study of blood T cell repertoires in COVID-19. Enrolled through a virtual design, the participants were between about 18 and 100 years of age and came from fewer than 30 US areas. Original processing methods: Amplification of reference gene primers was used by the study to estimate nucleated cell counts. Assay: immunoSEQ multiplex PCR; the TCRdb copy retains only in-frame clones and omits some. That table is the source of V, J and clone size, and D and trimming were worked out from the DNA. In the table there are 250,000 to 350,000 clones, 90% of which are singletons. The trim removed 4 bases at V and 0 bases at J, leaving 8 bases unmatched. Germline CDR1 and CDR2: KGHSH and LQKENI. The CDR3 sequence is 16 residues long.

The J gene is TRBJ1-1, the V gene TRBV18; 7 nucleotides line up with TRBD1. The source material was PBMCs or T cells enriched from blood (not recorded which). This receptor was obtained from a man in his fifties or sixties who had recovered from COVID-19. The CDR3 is CASSQNHRGVNTEAFF. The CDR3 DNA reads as TGTGCCAGCTCACAAAACCACAGGGGTGTGAACACTGAAGCTTTCTTT.